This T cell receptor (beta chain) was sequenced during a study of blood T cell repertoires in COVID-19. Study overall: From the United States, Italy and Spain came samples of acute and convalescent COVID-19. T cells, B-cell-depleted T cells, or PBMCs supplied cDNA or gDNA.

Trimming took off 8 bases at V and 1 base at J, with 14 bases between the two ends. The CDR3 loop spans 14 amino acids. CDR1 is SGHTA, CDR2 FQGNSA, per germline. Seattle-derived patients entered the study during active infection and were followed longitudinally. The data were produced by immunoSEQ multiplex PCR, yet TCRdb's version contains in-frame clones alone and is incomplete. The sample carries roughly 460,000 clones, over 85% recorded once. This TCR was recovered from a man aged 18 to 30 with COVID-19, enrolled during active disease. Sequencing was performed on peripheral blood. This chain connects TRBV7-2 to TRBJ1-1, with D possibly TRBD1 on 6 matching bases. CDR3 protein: CASQTGRRNTEAFF. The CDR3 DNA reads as TGTGCCAGCCAGACAGGTCGGCGGAACACTGAAGCTTTCTTT.